This T cell receptor (beta chain) was profiled in a study of response to subunit inactivated influenza vaccine. Study-wide findings and caveats: There was a suggestion from the authors that each seasonal influenza vaccination recruits few new T cells.

The V gene lost 4 bases and the J gene lost 2 bases, with 14 bases spanning the gap. CDR3 length equals 16 residues. Germline CDR1 and CDR2: SGHAT and FQNNGV. TCRdb called the RT-PCR reads again in MiXCR, with one record for every CDR3 protein. Altogether over 400,000 distinct CDR3 sequences are present, 9.5% to 12% being singletons, with the ten largest covering approximately 12%. This clonotype has just a few counts. Its specificity is not known. The V call is TRBV11-2, the J call TRBJ2-2; D could derive from TRBD1 or TRBD2 (5 bases each). The sample consisted of PBMCs from blood, taken roughly 46 days after vaccination. The receptor was derived from a man aged 45-60 years who received an inactivated influenza vaccine. CDR3 DNA: TGTGCCAGCAGCTCCCCAGAGGGGTACAACACCGGGGAGCTGTTTTTT. Encoded protein: CASSSPEGYNTGELFF.